The next 10 T cell receptor beta chains were all read from a single sample in a study of human T cells and chemical hapten exposure. TCRdb reprocessed the RACE reads via MiXCR and lists one record per CDR3 protein. The data hold approximately 370,000 distinct CDR3 sequences, with around 5% observed a single time. The time point is: pre-sensitization, week 0. Specified treatment: therapeutic diphenylcyclopropenone sensitization with weekly scalp DPC. Specimen: whole blood, collected in connection with sensitization to the hapten diphenylcyclopropenone (DPC). Receptor source: a woman aged 18-30 years with alopecia areata. Some clones in this sample may be carry-over from other donors' samples.

In its sample, this clonotype was seen many times. This sequence joins TRBV18 and TRBJ1-1; possibly TRBD1 for D (6 bases). Germline CDR1 and CDR2: KGHSH and LQKENI. Trimming removed 4 bases from V and 3 bases from J, with 12 bases in between. This CDR3 has 14 residues. CDR3 residues: CASSLQGRDTEAFF. CDR3 DNA: TGTGCCAGCTCACTACAGGGAAGAGACACTGAAGCTTTCTTT.

This clonotype was detected many times. The chain combines TRBV13 with TRBJ2-7; TRBD2 matches 7 bases. The CDR3 extends over 17 amino acids. The germline CDR1 and CDR2 sequences are PRHDT and FYEKMQ (reference sequence). With 0 bases clipped from V and 2 bases from J, the junction kept 10 bases outside the gene matches. In DNA, the CDR3 is TGTGCCAGCAGCTTAGGGGCTTGGGCTAGCGGAACCTACGAGCAGTACTTC. It encodes CASSLGAWASGTYEQYF.

The chain employs TRBV28 and TRBJ2-5; D is ambiguous. V was clipped by 6 bases and J by 5 bases, with 13 bases between them. The CDR3 has 13 residues. Germline V gene data show CDR1 as MDHEN and CDR2 as SYDVKM. This chain's CDR3 is CASSGVLGETQYF. The CDR3 DNA follows: TGTGCCAGCAGCGGCGTTCTGGGCGAGACCCAGTACTTC.

The rearrangement uses TRBV6-1 and TRBJ1-2; D unresolved. Trimming stripped 6 bases from V and 4 bases from J, with 12 bases between. The germline V gene encodes CDR1 MNHNS and CDR2 SASEGT. The CDR3 runs to 13 residues. This CDR3 reads CASRRVGIYGYTF. The CDR3, as DNA: TGTGCCAGCAGAAGAGTAGGAATCTATGGCTACACCTTC.

In its sample, this clonotype was seen many times. The rearrangement joins TRBV10-2 to TRBJ2-1; no clear D gene. V lost 6 bases to trimming and J lost 5 bases, with 14 bases between them. Germline lookup yields CDR1 WSHSY and CDR2 SAAADI. This CDR3 contains 14 residues. CDR3 region: CASRDGPFNNEQFF. CDR3 coding DNA: TGCGCCAGCAGGGACGGACCGTTCAACAATGAGCAGTTCTTC.

This clonotype has at least ten counts. The CDR3: CASSELTGGSYEQYF. CDR3 coding DNA: TGTGCCAGCAGTGAACTTACAGGGGGATCCTACGAGCAGTACTTC. The chain is built from TRBV2 and TRBJ2-7, with 8 bases lining up with TRBD1. The V gene end was trimmed by 2 bases and the J gene end by 1 base; junction bases not matched to a gene: 4. The CDR3 extends over 15 amino acids. Germline-derived CDR1 and CDR2 are SNHLY and FYNNEI.

This sequence joins TRBV7-2 and TRBJ1-3; TRBD1 matches at 7 bases. J gave up 0 bases and V 1 base, and 9 bases lay outside the gene matches. Germline CDR1 SGHTA, CDR2 FQGNSA. The CDR3 has 18 amino acids. CDR3 nucleotide sequence: TGTGCCAGCAGCTTAGAAGCACAGGGGCGGACCTCTGGAAACACCATATATTTT. This gives the protein CASSLEAQGRTSGNTIYF.

In this sample, this clonotype turned up a few times. This sequence joins TRBV12-3 or TRBV12-4 and TRBJ2-7, with a weak D call TRBD1 (6 bases). V lost 3 bases, J lost 1 base, and 10 bases lay in between. The CDR3 has 14 amino acids. CDR3 nucleotide sequence: TGTGCCAGCAGTTTCGGGGACAAATCCTACGAGCAGTACTTC. Translating it yields CASSFGDKSYEQYF.

The table lists this clonotype with a few counts. The CDR3 nucleotides read TGCAGTGCTTCAAAACAGCTAAGGTTTTCATCTGGCTACACCTTC. Amino acid sequence: CSASKQLRFSSGYTF. The chain couples TRBV20-1 to TRBJ1-2; D call uncertain. The V end lost 5 bases, the J end lost 7 bases, and 23 bases lay between the germline ends. This CDR3 contains 15 residues. Germline assignment: CDR1 DFQATT and CDR2 SNEGSKA (reference sequence).

At least ten counts were recorded for this clonotype. The rearrangement links TRBV7-9 to TRBJ1-5; 7 bases agree with TRBD1. The V segment lost 5 bases and the J segment 4 bases; nucleotides outside the gene matches: 8. CDR1 SEHNR and CDR2 FQNEAQ come from the germline V gene (reference sequence). The CDR3 is 15 residues long. The CDR3 here is CASSPGTVINQPQHF. CDR3 nucleotides: TGTGCCAGCAGCCCCGGGACAGTTATTAATCAGCCCCAGCATTTT.